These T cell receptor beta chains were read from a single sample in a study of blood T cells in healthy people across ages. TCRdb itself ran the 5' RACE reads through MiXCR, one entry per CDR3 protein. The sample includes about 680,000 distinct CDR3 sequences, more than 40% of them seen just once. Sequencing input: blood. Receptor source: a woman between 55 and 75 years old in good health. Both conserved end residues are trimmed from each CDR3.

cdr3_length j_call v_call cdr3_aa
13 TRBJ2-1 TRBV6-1 ASKLTSGRVDEQF
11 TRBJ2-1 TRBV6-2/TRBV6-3 ASRGTSGNEQF
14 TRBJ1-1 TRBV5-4 ASSLTGQDMNTEAF
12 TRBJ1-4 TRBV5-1 ASSNGQLNEKLF
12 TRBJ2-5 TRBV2 ASRLAEGEGEQY
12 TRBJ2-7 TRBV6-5 ASSSGTSHYEQY
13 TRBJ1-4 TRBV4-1 ASSQGDSPNEKLF
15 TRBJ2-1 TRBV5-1 ASSFSGTSGRGNEQF
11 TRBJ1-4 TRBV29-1 SVQRVEREKLF
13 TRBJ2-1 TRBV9 ASSIAASGIHEQF
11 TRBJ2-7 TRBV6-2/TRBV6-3 ASSYTQTYEQY
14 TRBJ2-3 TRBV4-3 ASSQVRAGGSDTQY
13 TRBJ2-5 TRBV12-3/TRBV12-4 ASSRGTSGKETQY
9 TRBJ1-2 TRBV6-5 ASGSQGRYT
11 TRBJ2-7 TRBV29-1 SGRDRGNYEQY
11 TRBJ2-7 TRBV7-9 ASSPGRTHEQY
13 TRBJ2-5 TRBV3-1 ASSRIHSKQETQY
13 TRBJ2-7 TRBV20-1 SARQSRDTSYEQY
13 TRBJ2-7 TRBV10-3 AISPTSGRSYEQY
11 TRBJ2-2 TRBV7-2 ASSIDLVRELF
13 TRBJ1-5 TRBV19 ASSLTVYLDQPQH